This TCR beta chain was recovered during a study of blood T cells in healthy people across ages. Collection of 8.5 to 10 milliliters of peripheral blood was performed for each donor. Primers used in a second PCR of roughly 6 to 12 cycles were a sample-barcoded 5' primer and a J-beta primer mix. Each cDNA molecule was tagged by a template-switch adaptor that had 12 random nucleotides. TCRdb ran MiXCR on the 5' RACE reads and lists one entry per CDR3 protein. This repertoire shows approximately 800,000 distinct CDR3 sequences, roughly 50% found once; its top ten account for roughly 37%. Sequenced input: blood. The TCR comes from a man older than 75 in good health.

For the CDR3, the DNA is TGTGCCAGCAGCCAAGAATGGAGCGGGGATACGCAGTATTTT. It specifies CASSQEWSGDTQYF. The chain carries TRBV4-2 and TRBJ2-3; perhaps TRBD2 as D (6 bases). V was cut by 0 bases and J by 6 bases, with 10 bases left in between. This CDR3 is built from 14 residues. Germline loops: CDR1 LGHNA, CDR2 YNFKEQ.